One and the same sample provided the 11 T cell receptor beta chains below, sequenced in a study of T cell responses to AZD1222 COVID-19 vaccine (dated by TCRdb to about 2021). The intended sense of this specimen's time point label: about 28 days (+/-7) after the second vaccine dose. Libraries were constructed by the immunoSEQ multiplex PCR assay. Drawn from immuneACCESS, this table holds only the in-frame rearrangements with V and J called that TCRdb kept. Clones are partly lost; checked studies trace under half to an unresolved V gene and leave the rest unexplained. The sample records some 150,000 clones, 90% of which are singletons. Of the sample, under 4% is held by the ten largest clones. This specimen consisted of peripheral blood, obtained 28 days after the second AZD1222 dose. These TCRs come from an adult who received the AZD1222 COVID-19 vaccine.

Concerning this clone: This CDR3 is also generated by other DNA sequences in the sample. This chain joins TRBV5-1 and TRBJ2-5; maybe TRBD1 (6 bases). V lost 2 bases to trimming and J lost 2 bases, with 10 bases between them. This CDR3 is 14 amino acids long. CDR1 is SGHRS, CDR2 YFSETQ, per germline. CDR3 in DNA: TGCGCCAGCAGCTTAGGGGGAGTACAAGAGACCCAGTACTTC. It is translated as CASSLGGVQETQYF.

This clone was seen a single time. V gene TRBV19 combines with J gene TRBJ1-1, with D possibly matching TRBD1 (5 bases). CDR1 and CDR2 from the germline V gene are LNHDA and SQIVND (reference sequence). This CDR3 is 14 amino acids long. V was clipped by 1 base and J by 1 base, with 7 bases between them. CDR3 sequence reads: CASSIGGANTEAFF. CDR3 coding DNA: TGTGCCAGTAGTATAGGGGGCGCGAACACTGAAGCTTTCTTT.

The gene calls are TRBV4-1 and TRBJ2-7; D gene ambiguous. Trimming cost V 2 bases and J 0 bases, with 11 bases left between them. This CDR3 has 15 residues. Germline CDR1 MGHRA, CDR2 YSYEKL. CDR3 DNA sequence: TGCGCCAGCAGCCAAACATCCGGCGCCTCCTACGAGCAGTACTTC. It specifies CASSQTSGASYEQYF.

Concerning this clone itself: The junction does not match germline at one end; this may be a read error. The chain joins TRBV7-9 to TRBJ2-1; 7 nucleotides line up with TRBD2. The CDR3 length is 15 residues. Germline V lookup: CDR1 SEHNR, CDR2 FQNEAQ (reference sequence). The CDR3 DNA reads TGTGCCAGCAACTTAGGTCCGGGGGGTTCCAATGAGCAGTTCTTC. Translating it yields CASNLGPGGSNEQFF.

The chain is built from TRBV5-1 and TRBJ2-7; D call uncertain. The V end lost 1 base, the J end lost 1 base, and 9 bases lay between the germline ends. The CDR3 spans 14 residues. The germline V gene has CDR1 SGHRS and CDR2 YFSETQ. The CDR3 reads CASSLYGSSYEQYF. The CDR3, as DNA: TGCGCCAGCAGCTTGTATGGTTCTTCCTACGAGCAGTACTTC.

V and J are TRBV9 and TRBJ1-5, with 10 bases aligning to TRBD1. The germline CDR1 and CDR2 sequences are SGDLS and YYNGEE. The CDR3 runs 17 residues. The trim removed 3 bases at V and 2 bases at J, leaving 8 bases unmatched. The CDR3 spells CASSAGTGVRGNQPQHF. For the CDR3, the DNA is TGTGCCAGCAGCGCCGGGACAGGGGTTCGGGGCAATCAGCCCCAGCATTTT.

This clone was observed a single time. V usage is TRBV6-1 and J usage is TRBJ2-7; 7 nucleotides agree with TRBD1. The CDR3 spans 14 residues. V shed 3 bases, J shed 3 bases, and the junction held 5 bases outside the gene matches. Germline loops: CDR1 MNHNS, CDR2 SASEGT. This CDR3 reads CASSETGTDYEQYF. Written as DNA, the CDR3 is TGTGCCAGCAGTGAGACCGGGACAGACTACGAGCAGTACTTC.

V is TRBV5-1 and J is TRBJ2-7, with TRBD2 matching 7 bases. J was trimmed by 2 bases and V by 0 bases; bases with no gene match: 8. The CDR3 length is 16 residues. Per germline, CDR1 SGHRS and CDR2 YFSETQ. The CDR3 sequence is CASSLEASGTPYEQYF. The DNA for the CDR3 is TGCGCCAGCAGCTTGGAGGCTAGCGGCACTCCCTACGAGCAGTACTTC.

The CDR3 sequence is CASRVSGGQGQPQHF. Here the CDR3 DNA reads TGTGCCAGCAGAGTTTCGGGGGGGCAGGGGCAGCCCCAGCATTTT. V usage is TRBV6-5 and J usage is TRBJ1-5; D is possibly TRBD1 (6 bases). The V and J ends lost 6 bases and 7 bases respectively, with 19 bases between them. Germline V gives CDR1 MNHEY, CDR2 SVGAGI. The CDR3 loop spans 15 amino acids.

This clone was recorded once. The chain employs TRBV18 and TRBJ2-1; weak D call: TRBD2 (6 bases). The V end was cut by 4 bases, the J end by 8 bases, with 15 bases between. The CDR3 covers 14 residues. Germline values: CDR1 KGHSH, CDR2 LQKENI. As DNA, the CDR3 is TGTGCCAGCTCACTAGGGAGGACAACCGATGAGCAGTTCTTC. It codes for CASSLGRTTDEQFF.

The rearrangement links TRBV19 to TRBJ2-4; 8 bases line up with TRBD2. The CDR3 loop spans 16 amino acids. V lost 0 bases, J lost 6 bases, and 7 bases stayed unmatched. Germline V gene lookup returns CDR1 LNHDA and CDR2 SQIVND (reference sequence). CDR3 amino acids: CASSIDQAGEGNIQYF. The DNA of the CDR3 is TGTGCCAGTAGTATAGACCAAGCGGGAGAAGGAAACATTCAGTACTTC.